One sample yielded the 23 T cell receptor beta chains listed below, sequenced in a study of shared T cell receptors in the human thymus. Clones were read by immunoSEQ multiplex PCR, and TCRdb kept only the in-frame ones, dropping some. Seen here are 700,000 or so clones, 70% to 90% observed once, and the top ten hold 0.0095% to 0.011%. This sample was shared with a second study, whose subject was human thymus T cells.

The sequencing sample was made of thymocytes. These receptors all come from a girl under three years old with a congenital heart defect.

V gene TRBV11-2 combines with J gene TRBJ2-7, with D possibly matching TRBD1 (5 bases). CDR1 is SGHAT and CDR2 is FQNNGV in the germline V gene. V was pared by 5 bases and J by 0 bases, with 20 bases between. The CDR3 has 17 residues. The CDR3 region has the DNA TGTGCCAGCAGCCCCCGGGTTGGGGCGCCAAGCTCCTACGAGCAGTACTTC. Translated, it gives CASSPRVGAPSSYEQYF.

The chain uses TRBV25-1 and TRBJ2-7; 7 nucleotides agree with TRBD1. Per the germline V gene, CDR1 is MGHDK and CDR2 is SYGVNS. Trimming took 6 bases from V and 7 from J; bases not matched to a gene: 9. The CDR3 has 13 residues. CDR3 in DNA: TGTGCCAGCAGCGACAGGGTTTGGGGGGAGCAGTACTTC. Translated, it gives CASSDRVWGEQYF.

This clone was detected only once. This chain connects TRBV7-9 to TRBJ1-1; tentatively, D is TRBD1 (6 bases). V lost 5 bases and J lost 11, with 18 bases in between. This CDR3 region has 13 residues. Germline CDR1 is SEHNR and CDR2 is FQNEAQ (reference sequence). The CDR3 DNA follows: TGTGCCAGCAGCCTACCCCCCCAAGGGGGTGCTTTCTTT. Translation gives CASSLPPQGGAFF.

V gene TRBV6-1 combines with J gene TRBJ1-2; D remains unclear. Germline CDR1 and CDR2: MNHNS and SASEGT. The V end lost 5 bases, the J end lost 4 bases, and 11 bases lay between the germline ends. CDR3 size: 13 residues. For the CDR3, the DNA is TGTGCCAGCAGTCCACGAACTACCTATGGCTACACCTTC. Translation: CASSPRTTYGYTF.

This clone was observed once. The CDR3 spells CASSLGPGYSYEQYF. The CDR3 nucleotides read TGTGCCAGCAGCTTGGGGCCAGGATACTCCTACGAGCAGTACTTC. V gene TRBV5-5 combines with J gene TRBJ2-7; no definite D call. Trimming took off 0 bases at V and 0 bases at J, with 10 bases between the two ends. This CDR3 is 15 amino acids long. CDR1 and CDR2 from the germline V gene are SGHKS and YYEKEE (reference sequence).

The sample holds a few counts of this clone. The chain carries TRBV9 and TRBJ2-7; TRBD1 aligns across 12 bases. J gave up 2 bases and V 2 bases, and 2 bases lay outside the gene matches. Germline assignment: CDR1 SGDLS and CDR2 YYNGEE. The CDR3 contains 15 residues. The chain's CDR3 is CASSVRDRGPYEQYF. The CDR3 nucleotides are TGTGCCAGCAGCGTCCGGGACAGGGGGCCCTACGAGCAGTACTTC.

The chain combines TRBV19 with TRBJ1-2, with 9 nucleotides matching TRBD1. V gave up 5 bases and J gave up 4 bases; unmatched junction bases: 20. The CDR3 has 19 residues. Per the germline V gene, CDR1 is LNHDA and CDR2 is SQIVND (reference sequence). CDR3: CASSCYPGTGSKTRYGYTF. The CDR3 coding sequence is TGTGCCAGTAGTTGCTATCCCGGGACAGGGAGTAAGACCCGCTATGGCTACACCTTC.

J is TRBJ1-2 and V is TRBV7-2, with TRBD1 identical over 8 bases. V lost 3 bases to trimming and J lost 4 bases; unmatched junction nucleotides: 10. Germline V gene lookup returns CDR1 SGHTA and CDR2 FQGNSA. This CDR3 region has 16 residues. The CDR3 DNA reads TGTGCCAGCAGCTTCCCCAGGACAGGGAGGGGCTATGGCTACACCTTC. It codes for CASSFPRTGRGYGYTF.

This sequence joins TRBV5-1 and TRBJ2-4; perhaps TRBD2 as D (6 bases). There are 19 residues in the CDR3. The V gene's germline CDR1 is SGHRS and CDR2 YFSETQ. V was clipped by 4 bases and J by 6 bases, with 29 bases between them. The CDR3 is CASSPSYLRDPTRGNIQYF. The CDR3 bases are TGCGCCAGCAGCCCAAGCTACCTCCGGGACCCTACGCGGGGAAACATTCAGTACTTC.

This clone was observed a single time. V is TRBV5-1 and J is TRBJ1-1; 8 bases agree with TRBD1. From germline, CDR1 is SGHRS and CDR2 YFSETQ. This CDR3 contains 17 residues. V was pared by 4 bases and J by 3 bases, with 14 bases of the junction left unmatched. The CDR3 DNA reads as TGCGCCAGCAGCCCTCCCCCCGACAGGGGTGAAGACACTGAAGCTTTCTTT. Protein: CASSPPPDRGEDTEAFF.

This clone was seen a few times. The CDR3: CAWSVPVIDRSGLSTEAFF. CDR3 nucleotide sequence: TGTGCCTGGAGTGTACCGGTAATCGATCGTTCCGGGTTAAGCACTGAAGCTTTCTTT. The chain employs TRBV30 and TRBJ1-1; D remains ambiguous. The V end was cut by 0 bases, the J end by 4 bases, with 27 bases between. CDR1 GTSNPN and CDR2 SVGIG come from the germline V gene (reference sequence). CDR3 length equals 19 residues.

The chain uses TRBV18 and TRBJ1-6; D is undetermined. Germline assignment: CDR1 KGHSH and CDR2 LQKENI. This CDR3 is built from 19 residues. V lost 3 bases to trimming and J lost 4 bases, with 22 bases between them. The CDR3 loop reads CASSPTRGGPNGYNSPLHF. DNA of the CDR3: TGTGCCAGCTCACCGACCCGTGGCGGCCCAAACGGGTATAATTCACCCCTCCACTTT.

The rearrangement joins TRBV19 to TRBJ1-5; 8 bases match TRBD1. The V segment lost 6 bases and the J segment 4 bases; nucleotides outside the gene matches: 8. Per the germline V gene, CDR1 is LNHDA and CDR2 is SQIVND (reference sequence). The CDR3 totals 15 residues. The CDR3 here is CASRFETGVNQPQHF. The CDR3 DNA reads TGTGCCAGTAGGTTCGAGACAGGGGTTAATCAGCCCCAGCATTTT.

The chain employs TRBV19 and TRBJ1-5; 9 positions agree with TRBD1. Germline V gives CDR1 LNHDA, CDR2 SQIVND (reference sequence). CDR3 length: 16 amino acids. With V trimmed by 5 bases and J by 4 bases, 9 bases remained unmatched. The CDR3 DNA reads as TGTGCCAGTAGTCCTTACAGGGGGCGGGTAAATCAGCCCCAGCATTTT. Its translation is CASSPYRGRVNQPQHF.

The chain employs TRBV6-4 and TRBJ2-5, with 7 positions matching TRBD1. The J segment lost 4 bases and the V segment lost 5 bases, leaving 13 bases of the junction unmatched. The CDR3 sequence is 16 residues long. Germline-derived CDR1 and CDR2 are MRHNA and SNTAGT. The CDR3 bases are TGTGCCAGCAGTTACCACATCCAGACAGGGTTAGAGACCCAGTACTTC. Translating gives CASSYHIQTGLETQYF.

The chain recombines TRBV9 with TRBJ1-1; D remains ambiguous. The V end was cut by 0 bases, the J end by 0 bases, with 15 bases between. Germline V gene lookup returns CDR1 SGDLS and CDR2 YYNGEE. The CDR3 sequence is 17 residues long. The CDR3 DNA reads as TGTGCCAGCAGCGTAGGTGTCTTGTCATCTATGAACACTGAAGCTTTCTTT. It codes for CASSVGVLSSMNTEAFF.

This sequence joins TRBV28 and TRBJ1-5; 10 nucleotides match TRBD1. V was clipped by 3 bases and J by 4 bases; unmatched bases: 15. Per germline, CDR1 MDHEN and CDR2 SYDVKM. The CDR3 covers 19 residues. In DNA, the CDR3 is TGTGCCAGCAGTTTCTCCCCGGGACAGGGGCGATTTTCAAATCAGCCCCAGCATTTT. This gives the protein CASSFSPGQGRFSNQPQHF.

This chain joins TRBV6-5 and TRBJ2-3; 7 bases map to TRBD2. Trimming at V came to 6 bases and at J to 2 bases, leaving 8 bases not matched to a gene. The CDR3 totals 15 residues. Looked up from germline, CDR1 is MNHEY and CDR2 is SVGAGI. The CDR3 DNA follows: TGTGCCAGCAGCCCCCCCGGGGGGACCACAGATACGCAGTATTTT. The encoded protein is CASSPPGGTTDTQYF.

The chain employs TRBV5-1 and TRBJ1-2, with D possibly matching TRBD1 (6 bases). With 4 bases removed from V and 0 bases from J, the gap between germline ends came to 13 bases. The V gene's germline CDR1 is SGHRS and CDR2 YFSETQ. The CDR3 extends over 15 amino acids. CDR3 protein: CASSVWGGTNYGYTF. The DNA of the CDR3 is TGCGCCAGCAGCGTTTGGGGGGGCACTAACTATGGCTACACCTTC.

The V call is TRBV5-6, the J call TRBJ2-7; TRBD1 matches 7 bases. The CDR3 contains 13 residues. V shed 4 bases and J 2 bases; nucleotides not matched to a gene: 3. CDR1 and CDR2 (germline): SGHDT, YYEEEE. CDR3 coding DNA: TGTGCCAGCAGCCCTGACAGGGCCTACGAGCAGTACTTC. Translating gives CASSPDRAYEQYF.

The chain carries TRBV4-3 and TRBJ2-5, with D possibly being TRBD2 (6 bases). The germline CDR1 and CDR2 sequences are LGHNA and YSLEER. Between the trimmed V and J ends, which lost 4 bases and 2 bases, there was a span of 17 bases. This CDR3 contains 16 residues. This chain's CDR3 is CASSLKTVAGQETQYF. The CDR3 nucleotides are TGCGCCAGCAGCCTTAAGACGGTTGCGGGGCAAGAGACCCAGTACTTC.

The chain links TRBV29-1 to TRBJ2-3; 12 bases map to TRBD2. J gave up 1 base and V 6 bases, and 5 bases lay outside the gene matches. The CDR3 is 15 amino acids. CDR1 is SQVTM and CDR2 is ANQGSEA in the germline V gene. The CDR3 bases are TGCAGCGTCAGGAGACTAGCGGGGGGCACAGATACGCAGTATTTT. Translated, it gives CSVRRLAGGTDTQYF.

The rearrangement links TRBV10-3 to TRBJ2-4, with 10 bases aligning to TRBD1. The ends lost 8 bases at V and 4 bases at J; junction bases unmatched: 11. CDR3 length equals 16 residues. The germline gives CDR1 ENHRY, CDR2 SYGVKD. The CDR3, as DNA: TGTGCCATCTCAAATATCCCGGGACAGGGGAAAAACATTCAGTACTTC. Translated: CAISNIPGQGKNIQYF.